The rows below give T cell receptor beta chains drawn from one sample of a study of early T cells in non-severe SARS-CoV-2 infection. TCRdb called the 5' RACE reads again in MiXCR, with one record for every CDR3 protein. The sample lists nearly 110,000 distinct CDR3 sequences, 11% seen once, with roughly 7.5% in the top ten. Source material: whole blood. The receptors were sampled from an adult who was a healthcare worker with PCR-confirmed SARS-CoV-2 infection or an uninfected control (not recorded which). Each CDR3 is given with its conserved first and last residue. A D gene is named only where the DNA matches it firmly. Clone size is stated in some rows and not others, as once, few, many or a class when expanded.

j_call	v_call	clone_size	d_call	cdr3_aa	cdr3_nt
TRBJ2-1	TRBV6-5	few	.	CASSRGTDNEQFF	TGTGCCAGCAGCCGCGGGACCGACAATGAGCAGTTCTTC
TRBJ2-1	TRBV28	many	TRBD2	CASSPRVAGVDEQFF	TGTGCCAGCAGTCCCCGGGTAGCGGGAGTAGATGAGCAGTTCTTC
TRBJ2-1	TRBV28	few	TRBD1	CVSSSPRDRGQSSYNEQFF	TGTGTCAGCAGTTCCCCCCGGGACAGGGGCCAAAGCTCCTACAATGAGCAGTTCTTC
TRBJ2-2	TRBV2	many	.	CASSVEGRSTGELFF	TGTGCCAGCAGTGTTGAAGGGAGATCTACCGGGGAGCTGTTTTTT
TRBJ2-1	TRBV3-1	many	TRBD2	CASSQELAVYNEQFF	TGTGCCAGCAGCCAAGAACTAGCGGTCTACAATGAGCAGTTCTTC
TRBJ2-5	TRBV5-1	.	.	CASSLQSGVQETQYF	TGCGCCAGCAGCTTGCAGTCGGGGGTCCAAGAGACCCAGTACTTC
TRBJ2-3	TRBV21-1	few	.	CASSMHLGDTQYF	TGTGCCAGCAGCATGCACCTCGGGGATACGCAGTATTTT
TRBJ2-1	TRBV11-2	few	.	CASSLGTLLGLYNEQFF	TGTGCCAGCAGCTTAGGGACTCTCTTGGGCCTTTACAATGAGCAGTTCTTC
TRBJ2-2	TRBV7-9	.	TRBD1	CARPGQGRTGELFF	TGTGCCAGACCGGGACAGGGGCGGACCGGGGAGCTGTTTTTT
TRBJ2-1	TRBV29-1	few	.	CSVDAFSSYNEQFF	TGCAGCGTTGACGCTTTTAGCTCCTACAATGAGCAGTTCTTC
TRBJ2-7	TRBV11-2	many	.	CASSLGLGDEQYF	TGTGCCAGCAGCTTAGGCCTAGGGGACGAGCAGTACTTC
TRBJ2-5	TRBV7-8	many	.	CASSFGQTQYF	TGTGCCAGCAGCTTTGGTCAGACCCAGTACTTC
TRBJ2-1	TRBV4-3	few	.	CASSLLGGVNPYNEQFF	TGCGCCAGCAGCCTCCTAGGGGGAGTTAACCCTTACAATGAGCAGTTCTTC
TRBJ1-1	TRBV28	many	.	CASSLLREPDEEAFF	TGTGCCAGCAGTCTGCTAAGGGAACCGGACGAAGAAGCTTTCTTT
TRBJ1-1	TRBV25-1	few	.	CASADRSEAFF	TGTGCCAGCGCCGACAGGTCCGAAGCTTTCTTT
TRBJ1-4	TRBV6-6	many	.	CASNAAATEKLFF	TGTGCCAGCAACGCCGCAGCGACGGAAAAACTGTTTTTT
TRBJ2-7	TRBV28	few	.	CASSSRWGQYF	TGTGCCAGCAGCTCACGGTGGGGGCAGTACTTC
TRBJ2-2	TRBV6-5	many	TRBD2	CASGNGRAPRELFF	TGTGCCAGCGGGAACGGGAGGGCCCCCCGGGAGCTGTTTTTT
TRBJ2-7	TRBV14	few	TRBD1	CASSLPGTGGEQYF	TGTGCCAGCAGCCTTCCCGGGACAGGGGGCGAGCAGTACTTC
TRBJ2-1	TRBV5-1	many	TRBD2	CASKARTSGTSYNEQFF	TGCGCCAGTAAAGCTCGTACTAGCGGGACATCCTACAATGAGCAGTTCTTC
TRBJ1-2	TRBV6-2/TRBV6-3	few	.	CASSYAGSRGYTF	TGTGCCAGCAGTTACGCAGGTTCTCGGGGCTACACCTTC
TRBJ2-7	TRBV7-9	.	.	CASSPDGGRWNF	TGTGCCAGCAGCCCAGATGGGGGACGGTGGAACTTC
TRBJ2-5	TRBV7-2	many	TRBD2	CASSLRRGEETQYF	TGTGCCAGCAGCTTACGTCGGGGGGAAGAGACCCAGTACTTC
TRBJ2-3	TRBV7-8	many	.	CASSRGIDPDTQYF	TGTGCCAGCAGCAGAGGGATAGATCCAGATACGCAGTATTTT
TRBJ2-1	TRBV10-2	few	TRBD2	CADGLAGDSEQFF	TGCGCCGACGGACTAGCGGGAGATAGTGAGCAGTTCTTC
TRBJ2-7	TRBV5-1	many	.	CASSLTGYEQYF	TGCGCCAGCAGCTTGACAGGTTACGAGCAGTACTTC
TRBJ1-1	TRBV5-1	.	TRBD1	CASSLQGSMNTEAFF	TGCGCCAGCAGCTTACAGGGGAGCATGAACACTGAAGCTTTCTTT
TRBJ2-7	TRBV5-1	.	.	CASSTGNSHEQYF	TGCGCCAGCAGCACAGGGAATTCACACGAGCAGTACTTC
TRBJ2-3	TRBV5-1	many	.	CASSYDVSRGDTQYF	TGCGCCAGCAGCTATGACGTAAGCCGGGGAGATACGCAGTATTTT
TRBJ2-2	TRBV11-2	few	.	CASPLRDTGELFF	TGTGCCAGCCCTCTCCGGGACACCGGGGAGCTGTTTTTT
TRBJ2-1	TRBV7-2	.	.	CASSLAAGRIANNEQFF	TGTGCCAGCAGCTTAGCAGCGGGCCGAATAGCTAACAATGAGCAGTTCTTC
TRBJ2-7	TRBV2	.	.	CASSEMGGRTLRRYF	TGTGCCAGCAGTGAAATGGGCGGGCGGACCCTAAGGCGGTACTTC
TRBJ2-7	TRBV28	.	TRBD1	CASSLGGQGGEQYF	TGTGCCAGCAGTTTAGGGGGACAGGGAGGCGAGCAGTACTTC
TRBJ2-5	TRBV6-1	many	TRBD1	CASSEDRVRETQYF	TGTGCCAGCAGTGAGGACAGGGTCCGCGAGACCCAGTACTTC
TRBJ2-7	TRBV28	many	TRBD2	CASSLPSPLGLAGVPKGYEQYF	TGTGCCAGCAGTTTACCTTCCCCCCTGGGACTAGCGGGAGTTCCCAAGGGTTACGAGCAGTACTTC
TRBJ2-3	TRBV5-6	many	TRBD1	CASRPRRTGRTDTQYF	TGTGCCAGCAGACCGCGCCGGACAGGGCGCACAGATACGCAGTATTTT
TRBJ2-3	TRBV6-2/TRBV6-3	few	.	CASREVSGSTDTQYF	TGTGCCAGCAGGGAAGTTAGCGGAAGCACAGATACGCAGTATTTT
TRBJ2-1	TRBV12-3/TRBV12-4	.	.	CATETGNEQFF	TGTGCCACCGAGACCGGGAATGAGCAGTTCTTC
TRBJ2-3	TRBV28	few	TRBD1	CASSLWTGDTDTQYF	TGTGCCAGCAGTTTATGGACAGGGGACACAGATACGCAGTATTTT
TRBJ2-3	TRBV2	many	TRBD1	CASSQQGTSSTDTQYF	TGTGCCAGCAGCCAACAGGGGACCTCTAGCACAGATACGCAGTATTTT
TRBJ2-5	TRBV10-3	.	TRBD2	CAITASGRFGETQYF	TGTGCCATCACTGCTAGCGGGAGATTTGGGGAGACCCAGTACTTC
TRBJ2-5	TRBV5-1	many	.	CASSLGRELQETQYF	TGCGCCAGCAGCTTGGGACGGGAGCTGCAAGAGACCCAGTACTTC
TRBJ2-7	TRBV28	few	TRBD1	CASSSGQGVEQYF	TGTGCCAGCAGTTCCGGACAGGGGGTCGAGCAGTACTTC
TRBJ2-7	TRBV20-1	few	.	CSASDIAHEQYF	TGCAGTGCTAGCGACATAGCCCACGAGCAGTACTTC
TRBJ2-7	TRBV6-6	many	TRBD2	CASSYSRGGGGNEQYF	TGTGCCAGCAGTTACTCGAGAGGCGGGGGAGGAAACGAGCAGTACTTC
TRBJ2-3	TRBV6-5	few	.	CASKNAGTDTQYF	TGTGCCAGCAAAAACGCTGGCACAGATACGCAGTATTTT
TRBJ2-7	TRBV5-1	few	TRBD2	CASSLGAAGGPDEQYF	TGCGCCAGCAGCTTGGGCGCTGCGGGAGGGCCCGACGAGCAGTACTTC
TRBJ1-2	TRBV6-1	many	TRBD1	CASRPPGQHYGYTF	TGTGCCAGCAGGCCCCCGGGACAGCACTATGGCTACACCTTC
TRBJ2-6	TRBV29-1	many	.	CSVKSSGANVLTF	TGCAGCGTTAAATCTTCCGGGGCCAACGTCCTGACTTTC
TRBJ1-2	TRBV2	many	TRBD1	CASSGWSGGADYGYTF	TGTGCCAGCAGTGGCTGGTCAGGGGGCGCGGACTATGGCTACACCTTC
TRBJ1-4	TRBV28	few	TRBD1	CASRGPGQVQEKLFF	TGTGCCAGCAGGGGACCGGGACAGGTCCAAGAAAAACTGTTTTTT
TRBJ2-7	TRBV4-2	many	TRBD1	CASSHVGTGITYEQYF	TGTGCCAGCAGCCACGTGGGGACAGGGATAACCTACGAGCAGTACTTC
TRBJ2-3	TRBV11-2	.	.	CASSLAYGDTDTQYF	TGTGCCAGCAGCTTAGCCTACGGGGACACAGATACGCAGTATTTT
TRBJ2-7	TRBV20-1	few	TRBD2	CSAIRPAGGPVVREQYF	TGCAGTGCTATCCGCCCAGCGGGAGGGCCTGTGGTTAGGGAGCAGTACTTC
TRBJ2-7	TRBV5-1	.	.	CASSFFGGAQVGEQYF	TGCGCCAGCAGCTTTTTCGGCGGAGCTCAAGTAGGCGAGCAGTACTTC
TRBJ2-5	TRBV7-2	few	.	CASTPDSQETQYF	TGTGCCAGCACTCCGGACTCCCAAGAGACCCAGTACTTC
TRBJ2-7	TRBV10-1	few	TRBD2	CASSESGRYEQYF	TGCGCCAGCAGTGAGTCCGGGAGGTACGAGCAGTACTTC